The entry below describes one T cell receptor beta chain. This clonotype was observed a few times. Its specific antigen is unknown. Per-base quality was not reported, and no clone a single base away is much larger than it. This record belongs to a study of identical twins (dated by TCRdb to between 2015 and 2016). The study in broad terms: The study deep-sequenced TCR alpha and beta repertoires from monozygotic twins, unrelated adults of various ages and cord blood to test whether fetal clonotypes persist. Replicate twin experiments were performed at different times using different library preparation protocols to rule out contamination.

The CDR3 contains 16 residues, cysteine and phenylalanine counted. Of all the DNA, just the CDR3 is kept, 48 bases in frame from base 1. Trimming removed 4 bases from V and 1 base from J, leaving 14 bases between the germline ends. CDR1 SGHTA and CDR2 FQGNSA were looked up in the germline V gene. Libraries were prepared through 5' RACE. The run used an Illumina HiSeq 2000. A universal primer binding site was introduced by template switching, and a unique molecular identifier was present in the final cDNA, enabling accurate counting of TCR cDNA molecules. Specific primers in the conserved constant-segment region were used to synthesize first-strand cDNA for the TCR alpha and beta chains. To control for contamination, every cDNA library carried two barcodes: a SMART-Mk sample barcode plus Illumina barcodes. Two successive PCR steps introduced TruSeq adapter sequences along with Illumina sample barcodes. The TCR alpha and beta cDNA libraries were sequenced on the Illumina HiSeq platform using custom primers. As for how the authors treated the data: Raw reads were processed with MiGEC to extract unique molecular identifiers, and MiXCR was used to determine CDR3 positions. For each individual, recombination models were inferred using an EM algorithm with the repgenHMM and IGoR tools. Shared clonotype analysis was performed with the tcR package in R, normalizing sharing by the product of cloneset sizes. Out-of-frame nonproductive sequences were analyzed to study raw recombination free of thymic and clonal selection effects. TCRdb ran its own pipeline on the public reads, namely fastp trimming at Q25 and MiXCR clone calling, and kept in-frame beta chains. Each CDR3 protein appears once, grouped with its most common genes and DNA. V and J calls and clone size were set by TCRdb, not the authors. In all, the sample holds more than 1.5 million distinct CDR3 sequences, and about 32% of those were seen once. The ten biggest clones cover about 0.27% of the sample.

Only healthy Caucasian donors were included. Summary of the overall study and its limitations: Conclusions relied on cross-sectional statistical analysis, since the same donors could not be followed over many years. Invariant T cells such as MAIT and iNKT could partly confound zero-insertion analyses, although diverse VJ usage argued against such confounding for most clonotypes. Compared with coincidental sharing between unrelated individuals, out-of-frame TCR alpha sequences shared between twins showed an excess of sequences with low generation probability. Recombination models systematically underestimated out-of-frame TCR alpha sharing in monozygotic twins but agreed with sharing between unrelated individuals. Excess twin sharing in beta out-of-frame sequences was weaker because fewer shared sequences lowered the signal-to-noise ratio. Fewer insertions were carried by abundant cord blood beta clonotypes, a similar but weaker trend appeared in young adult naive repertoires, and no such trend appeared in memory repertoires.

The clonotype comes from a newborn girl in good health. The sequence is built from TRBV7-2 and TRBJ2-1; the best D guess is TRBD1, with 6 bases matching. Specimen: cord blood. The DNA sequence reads TGTGCCAGCAGCTCGACAGGTCCTCCTTCCTACAATGAGCAGTTCTTC. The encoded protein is CASSSTGPPSYNEQFF.